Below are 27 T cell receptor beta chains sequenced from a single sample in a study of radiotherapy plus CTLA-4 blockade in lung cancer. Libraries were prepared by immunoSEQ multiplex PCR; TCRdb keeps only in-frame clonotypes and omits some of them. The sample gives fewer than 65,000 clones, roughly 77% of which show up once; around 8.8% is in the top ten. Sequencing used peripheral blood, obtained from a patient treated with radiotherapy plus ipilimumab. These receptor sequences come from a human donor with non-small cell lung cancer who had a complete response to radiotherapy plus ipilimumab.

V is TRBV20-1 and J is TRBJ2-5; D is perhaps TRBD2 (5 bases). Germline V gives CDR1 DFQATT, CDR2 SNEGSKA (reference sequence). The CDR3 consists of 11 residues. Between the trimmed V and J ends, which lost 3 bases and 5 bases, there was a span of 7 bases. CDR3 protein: CSASASETQYF. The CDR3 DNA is TGCAGTGCTAGTGCTAGCGAGACCCAGTACTTC.

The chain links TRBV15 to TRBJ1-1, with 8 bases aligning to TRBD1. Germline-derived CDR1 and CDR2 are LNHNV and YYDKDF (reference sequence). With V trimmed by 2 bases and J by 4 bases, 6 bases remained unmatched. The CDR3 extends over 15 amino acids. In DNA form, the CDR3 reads TGTGCCACCAGCAGAAAGGACAGGGCGGGCACTGAAGCTTTCTTT. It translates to CATSRKDRAGTEAFF.

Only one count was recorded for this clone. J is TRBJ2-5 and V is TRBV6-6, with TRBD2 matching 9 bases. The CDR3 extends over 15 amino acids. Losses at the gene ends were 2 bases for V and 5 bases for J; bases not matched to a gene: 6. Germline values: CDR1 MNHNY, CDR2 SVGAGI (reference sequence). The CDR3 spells CASSYGVAGGETQYF. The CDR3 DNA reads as TGTGCCAGCAGTTACGGGGTCGCGGGGGGGGAGACCCAGTACTTC.

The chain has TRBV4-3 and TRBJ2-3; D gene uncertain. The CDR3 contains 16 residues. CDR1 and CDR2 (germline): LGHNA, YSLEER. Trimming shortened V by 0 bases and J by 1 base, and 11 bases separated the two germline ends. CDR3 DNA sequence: TGCGCCAGCAGCCAAGATCTATTCCAGGGCACAGATACGCAGTATTTT. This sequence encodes CASSQDLFQGTDTQYF.

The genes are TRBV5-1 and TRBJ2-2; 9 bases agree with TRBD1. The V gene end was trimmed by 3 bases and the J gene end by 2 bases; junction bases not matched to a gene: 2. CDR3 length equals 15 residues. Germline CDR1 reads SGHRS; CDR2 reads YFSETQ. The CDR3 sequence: CASSWGQGNTGELFF. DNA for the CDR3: TGCGCCAGCAGCTGGGGACAGGGTAACACCGGGGAGCTGTTTTTT.

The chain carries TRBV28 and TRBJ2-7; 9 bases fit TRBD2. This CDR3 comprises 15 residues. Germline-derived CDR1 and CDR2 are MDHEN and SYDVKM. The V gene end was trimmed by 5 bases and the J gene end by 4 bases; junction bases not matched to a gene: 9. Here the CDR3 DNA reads TGTGCCAGCAGTCCTACTAGCGGGCCGAGGTACGAGCAGTACGTC. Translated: CASSPTSGPRYEQYV.

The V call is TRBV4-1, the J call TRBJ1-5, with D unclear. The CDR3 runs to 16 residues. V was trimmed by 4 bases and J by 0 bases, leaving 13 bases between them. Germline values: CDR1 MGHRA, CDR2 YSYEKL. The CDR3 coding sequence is TGCGCCAGCAGCCGCGGCGCGGCAATTAGCAATCAGCCCCAGCATTTT. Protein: CASSRGAAISNQPQHF.

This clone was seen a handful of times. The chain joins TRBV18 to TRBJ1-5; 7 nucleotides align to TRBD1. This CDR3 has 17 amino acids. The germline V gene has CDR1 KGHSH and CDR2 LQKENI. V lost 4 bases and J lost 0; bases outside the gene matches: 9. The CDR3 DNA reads TGTGCCAGCTCACGGGGAGGACAGGTCAGTAGCAATCAGCCCCAGCATTTT. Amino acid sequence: CASSRGGQVSSNQPQHF.

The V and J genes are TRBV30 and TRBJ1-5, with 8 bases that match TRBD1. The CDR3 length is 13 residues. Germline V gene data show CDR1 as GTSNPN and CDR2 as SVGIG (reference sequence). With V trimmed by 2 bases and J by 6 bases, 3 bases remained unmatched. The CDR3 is CAWSMDRVQPQHF. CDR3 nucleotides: TGTGCCTGGAGTATGGACAGGGTTCAGCCCCAGCATTTT.

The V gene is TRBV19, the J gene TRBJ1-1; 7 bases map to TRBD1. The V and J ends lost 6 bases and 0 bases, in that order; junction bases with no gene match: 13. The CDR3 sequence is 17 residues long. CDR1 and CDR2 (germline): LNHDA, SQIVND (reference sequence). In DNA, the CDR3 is TGTGCCAGTAGCCTAACACCAAGACAGGGCATGAACACTGAAGCTTTCTTT. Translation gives CASSLTPRQGMNTEAFF.

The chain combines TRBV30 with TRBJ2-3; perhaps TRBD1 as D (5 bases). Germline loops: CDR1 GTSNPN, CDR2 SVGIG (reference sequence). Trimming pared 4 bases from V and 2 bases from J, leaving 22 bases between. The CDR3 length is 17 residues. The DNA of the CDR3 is TGTGCCTGGACCTCACCGATTACACAGGTTTACACAGATACGCAGTATTTT. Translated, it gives CAWTSPITQVYTDTQYF.

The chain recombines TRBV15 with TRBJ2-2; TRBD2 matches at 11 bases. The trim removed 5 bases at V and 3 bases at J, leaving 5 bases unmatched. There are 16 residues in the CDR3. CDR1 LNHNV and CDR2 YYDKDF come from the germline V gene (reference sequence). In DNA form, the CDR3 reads TGTGCCACCAGCCAATGGACTAGCGGGTACACCGGGGAGCTGTTTTTT. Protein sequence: CATSQWTSGYTGELFF.

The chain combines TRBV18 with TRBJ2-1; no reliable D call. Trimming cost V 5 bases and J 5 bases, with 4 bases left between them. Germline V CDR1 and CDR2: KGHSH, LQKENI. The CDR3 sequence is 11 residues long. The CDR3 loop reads CASSYNNEQFF. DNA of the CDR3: TGTGCCAGCTCATATAACAATGAGCAGTTCTTC.

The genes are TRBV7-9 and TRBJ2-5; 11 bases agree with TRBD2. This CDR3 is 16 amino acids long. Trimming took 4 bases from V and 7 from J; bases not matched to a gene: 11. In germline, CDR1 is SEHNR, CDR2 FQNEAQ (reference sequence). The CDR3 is CASSSQTSGVRGTQYF. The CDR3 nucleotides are TGTGCCAGCAGCTCCCAGACTAGCGGGGTCCGCGGGACCCAGTACTTC.

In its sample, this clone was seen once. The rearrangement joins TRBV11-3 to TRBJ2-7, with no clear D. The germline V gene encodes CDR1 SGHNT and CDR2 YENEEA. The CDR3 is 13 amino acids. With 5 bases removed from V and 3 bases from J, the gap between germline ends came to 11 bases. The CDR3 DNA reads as TGTGCCAGCAGCCCGGAGTCCTACTACGAGCAGTACGTC. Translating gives CASSPESYYEQYV.

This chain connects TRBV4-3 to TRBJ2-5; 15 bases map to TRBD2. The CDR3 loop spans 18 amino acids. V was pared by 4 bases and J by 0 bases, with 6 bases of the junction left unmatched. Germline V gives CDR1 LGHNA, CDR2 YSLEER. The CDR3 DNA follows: TGCGCCAGCAGCCTTGGGACTAGCGGGGGGAGGTACCAAGAGACCCAGTACTTC. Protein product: CASSLGTSGGRYQETQYF.

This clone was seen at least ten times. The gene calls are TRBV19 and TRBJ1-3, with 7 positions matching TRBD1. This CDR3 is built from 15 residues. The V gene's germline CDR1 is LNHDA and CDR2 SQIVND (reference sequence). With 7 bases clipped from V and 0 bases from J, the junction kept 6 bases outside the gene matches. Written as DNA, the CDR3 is TGTGCCAGTACCAGGGGGGACAACTCTGGAAACACCATATATTTT. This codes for CASTRGDNSGNTIYF. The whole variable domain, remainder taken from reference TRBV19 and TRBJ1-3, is DGGITQSPKYLFRKEGQNVTLSCEQNLNHDAMYWYRQDPGQGLRLIYYSQIVNDFQKGDIAEGYSVSREKKESFPLTVTSAQKNPTAFYLCASTRGDNSGNTIYFGEGSWLTVV.

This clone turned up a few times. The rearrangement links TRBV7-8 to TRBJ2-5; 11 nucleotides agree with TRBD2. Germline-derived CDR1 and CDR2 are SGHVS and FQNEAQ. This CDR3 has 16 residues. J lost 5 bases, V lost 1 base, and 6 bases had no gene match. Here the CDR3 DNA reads TGTGCCAGCAGCTTAGTGGTAGCGGGAGGGCCTGAGACCCAGTACTTC. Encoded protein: CASSLVVAGGPETQYF.

This CDR3 reads CASSRAGANEKLFF. The CDR3 DNA is TGTGCCAGTTCAAGGGCGGGAGCTAATGAAAAACTGTTTTTT. This chain connects TRBV19 to TRBJ1-4; D unresolved. The CDR3 runs to 14 residues. Looked up from germline, CDR1 is LNHDA and CDR2 is SQIVND (reference sequence). The ends were cut back, 8 bases at V and 3 bases at J, with 13 bases in the middle.

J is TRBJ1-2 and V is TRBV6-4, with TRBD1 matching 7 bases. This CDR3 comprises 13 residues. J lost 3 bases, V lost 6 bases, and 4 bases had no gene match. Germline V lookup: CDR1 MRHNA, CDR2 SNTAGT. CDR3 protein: CASRAGTDYGYTF. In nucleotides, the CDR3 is TGTGCCAGCAGAGCCGGGACAGACTATGGCTACACCTTC.

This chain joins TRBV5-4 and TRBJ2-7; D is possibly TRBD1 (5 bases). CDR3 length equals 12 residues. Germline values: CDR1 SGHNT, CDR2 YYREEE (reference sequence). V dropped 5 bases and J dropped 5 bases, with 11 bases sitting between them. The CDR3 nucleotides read TGTGCCAGCAGTCTCCAGGGAAACGAGCAGTACGTC. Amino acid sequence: CASSLQGNEQYV.

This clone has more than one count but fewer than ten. CDR3 sequence reads: CASSVGRQGLGEAFF. The CDR3 DNA reads TGTGCCAGCAGCGTAGGTCGACAGGGTTTGGGCGAAGCTTTCTTT. The chain joins TRBV9 to TRBJ1-1; 7 bases map to TRBD1. The ends lost 0 bases at V and 8 bases at J; junction bases unmatched: 10. The CDR3 is made up of 15 amino acids. Looked up from germline, CDR1 is SGDLS and CDR2 is YYNGEE.

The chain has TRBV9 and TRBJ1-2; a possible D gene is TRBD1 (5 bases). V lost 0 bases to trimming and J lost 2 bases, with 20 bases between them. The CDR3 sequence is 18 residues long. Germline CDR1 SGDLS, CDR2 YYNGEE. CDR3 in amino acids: CASSVEGDRLRVNYGYTF. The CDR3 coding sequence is TGTGCCAGCAGCGTAGAAGGAGACAGACTCAGGGTGAACTATGGCTACACCTTC.

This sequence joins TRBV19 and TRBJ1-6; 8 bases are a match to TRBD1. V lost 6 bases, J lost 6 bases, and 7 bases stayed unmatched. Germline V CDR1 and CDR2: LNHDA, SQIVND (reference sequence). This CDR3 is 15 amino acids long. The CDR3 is CASRTRTGTNSPLHF. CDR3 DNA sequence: TGTGCCAGTAGAACGAGGACAGGGACTAATTCACCCCTCCACTTT. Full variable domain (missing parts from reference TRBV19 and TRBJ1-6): DGGITQSPKYLFRKEGQNVTLSCEQNLNHDAMYWYRQDPGQGLRLIYYSQIVNDFQKGDIAEGYSVSREKKESFPLTVTSAQKNPTAFYLCASRTRTGTNSPLHFGNGTRLTVT.

CDR3 loop: CAWSPGQVAVLTF. The DNA for the CDR3 is TGTGCCTGGAGTCCAGGACAGGTTGCCGTCCTGACTTTC. V gene TRBV30 combines with J gene TRBJ2-6; TRBD1 agrees at 7 bases. V shed 2 bases and J 12 bases; nucleotides not matched to a gene: 7. CDR1 and CDR2 (germline): GTSNPN, SVGIG (reference sequence). This CDR3 region has 13 residues.

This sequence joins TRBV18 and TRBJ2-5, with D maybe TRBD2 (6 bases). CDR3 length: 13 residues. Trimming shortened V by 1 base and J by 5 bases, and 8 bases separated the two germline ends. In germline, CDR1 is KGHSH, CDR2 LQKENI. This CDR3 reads CASSPRRGETQYF. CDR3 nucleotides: TGTGCCAGCTCACCACGGAGGGGCGAGACCCAGTACTTC.

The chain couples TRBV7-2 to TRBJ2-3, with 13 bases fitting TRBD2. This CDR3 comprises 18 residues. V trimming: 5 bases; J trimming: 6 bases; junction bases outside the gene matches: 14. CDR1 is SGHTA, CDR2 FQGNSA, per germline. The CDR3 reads CASSLLAGGLVGGDTQYF. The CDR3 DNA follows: TGTGCCAGCAGCCTACTAGCGGGGGGGCTAGTGGGAGGGGATACGCAGTATTTT. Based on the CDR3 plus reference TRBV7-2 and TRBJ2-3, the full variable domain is GAGVSQSPSNKVTEKGKDVELRCDPISGHTALYWYRQSLGQGLEFLIYFQGNSAPDKSGLPSDRFSAERTGGSVSTLTIQRTQQEDSAVYLCASSLLAGGLVGGDTQYFGPGTRLTVL.